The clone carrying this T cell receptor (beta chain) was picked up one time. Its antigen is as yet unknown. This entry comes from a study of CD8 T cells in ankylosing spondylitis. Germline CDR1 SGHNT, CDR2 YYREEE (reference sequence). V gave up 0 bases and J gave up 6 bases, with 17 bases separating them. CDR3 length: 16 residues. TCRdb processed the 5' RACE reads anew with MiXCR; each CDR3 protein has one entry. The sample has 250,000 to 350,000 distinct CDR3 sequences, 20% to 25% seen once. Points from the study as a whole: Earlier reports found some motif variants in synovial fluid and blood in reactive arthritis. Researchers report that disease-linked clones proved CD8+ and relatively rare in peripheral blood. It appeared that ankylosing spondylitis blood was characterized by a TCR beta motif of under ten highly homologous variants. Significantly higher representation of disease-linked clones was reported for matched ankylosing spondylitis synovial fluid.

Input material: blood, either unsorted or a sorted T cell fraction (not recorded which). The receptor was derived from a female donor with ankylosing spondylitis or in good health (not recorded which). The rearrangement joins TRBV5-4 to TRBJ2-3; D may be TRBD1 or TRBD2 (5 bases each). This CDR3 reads CASSLAGTTKGDTQYF. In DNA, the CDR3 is TGTGCCAGCAGCTTGGCAGGGACCACCAAAGGGGATACGCAGTATTTT.